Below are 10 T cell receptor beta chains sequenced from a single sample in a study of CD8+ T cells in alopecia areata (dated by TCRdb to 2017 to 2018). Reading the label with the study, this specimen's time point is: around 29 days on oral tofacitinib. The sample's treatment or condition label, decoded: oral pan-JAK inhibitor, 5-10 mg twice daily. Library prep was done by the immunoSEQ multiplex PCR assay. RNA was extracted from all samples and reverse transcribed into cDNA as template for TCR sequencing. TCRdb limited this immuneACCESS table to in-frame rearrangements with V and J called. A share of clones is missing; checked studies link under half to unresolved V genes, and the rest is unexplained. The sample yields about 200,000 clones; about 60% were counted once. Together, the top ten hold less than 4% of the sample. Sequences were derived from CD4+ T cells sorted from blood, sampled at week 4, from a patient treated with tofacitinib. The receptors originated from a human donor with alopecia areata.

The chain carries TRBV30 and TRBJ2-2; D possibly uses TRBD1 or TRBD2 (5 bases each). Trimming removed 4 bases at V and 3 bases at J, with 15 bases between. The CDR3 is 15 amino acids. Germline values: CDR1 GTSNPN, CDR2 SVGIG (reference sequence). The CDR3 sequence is CAWTRGLGDTGELFF. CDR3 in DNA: TGTGCCTGGACGAGAGGGCTGGGGGACACCGGGGAGCTGTTTTTT. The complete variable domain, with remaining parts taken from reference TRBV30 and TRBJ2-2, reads SQTIHQWPATLVQPVGSPLSLECTVEGTSNPNLYWYRQAAGRGLQLLFYSVGIGQISSEVPQNLSASRPQDRQFILSSKKLLLSDSGFYLCAWTRGLGDTGELFFGEGSRLTVL.

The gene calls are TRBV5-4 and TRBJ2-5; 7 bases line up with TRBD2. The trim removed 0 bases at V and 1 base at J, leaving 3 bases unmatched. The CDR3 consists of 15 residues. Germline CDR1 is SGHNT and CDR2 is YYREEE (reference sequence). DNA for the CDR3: TGTGCCAGCAGCTTGGTAACGGGGGGCCAAGAGACCCAGTACTTC. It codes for CASSLVTGGQETQYF.

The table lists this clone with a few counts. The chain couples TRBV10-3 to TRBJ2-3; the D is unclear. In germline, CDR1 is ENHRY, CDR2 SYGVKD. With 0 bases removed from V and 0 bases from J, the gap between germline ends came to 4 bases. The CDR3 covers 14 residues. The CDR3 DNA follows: TGTGCCATCAGTGAGTCGGGCAGCACAGATACGCAGTATTTT. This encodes CAISESGSTDTQYF.

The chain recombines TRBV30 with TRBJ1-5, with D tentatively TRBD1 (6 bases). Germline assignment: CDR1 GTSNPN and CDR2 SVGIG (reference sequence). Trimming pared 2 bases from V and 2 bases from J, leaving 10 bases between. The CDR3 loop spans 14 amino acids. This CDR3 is CAWSKGGRNQPQHF. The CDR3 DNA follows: TGTGCCTGGAGTAAAGGGGGTCGCAATCAGCCCCAGCATTTT.

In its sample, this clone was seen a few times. In DNA, the CDR3 is TGTGCCTGGAGTTCCCAGGGGTACGGCTACACCTTC. Protein: CAWSSQGYGYTF. V gene TRBV30 combines with J gene TRBJ1-2, with a weak D call TRBD1 (6 bases). CDR1 is GTSNPN and CDR2 is SVGIG in the germline V gene (reference sequence). The CDR3 extends over 12 amino acids. V was shortened by 2 bases and J by 8 bases, with 12 bases between the two germline ends.

This chain's CDR3 is CASSLAGHGSYEQYF. As DNA, the CDR3 is TGTGCCAGCAGCTTAGCGGGACACGGCTCCTACGAGCAGTACTTC. The rearrangement links TRBV7-2 to TRBJ2-7; possibly TRBD1 for D (6 bases). The ends were cut back, 0 bases at V and 0 bases at J, with 9 bases in the middle. This CDR3 comprises 15 residues. Germline assignment: CDR1 SGHTA and CDR2 FQGNSA.

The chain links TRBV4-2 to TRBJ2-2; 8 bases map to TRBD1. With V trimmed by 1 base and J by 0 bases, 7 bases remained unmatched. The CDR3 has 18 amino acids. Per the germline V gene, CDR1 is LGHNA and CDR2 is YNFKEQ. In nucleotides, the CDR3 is TGTGCCAGCAGCCAAGGTTTCACAGGGGGTGCGAACACCGGGGAGCTGTTTTTT. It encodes CASSQGFTGGANTGELFF.

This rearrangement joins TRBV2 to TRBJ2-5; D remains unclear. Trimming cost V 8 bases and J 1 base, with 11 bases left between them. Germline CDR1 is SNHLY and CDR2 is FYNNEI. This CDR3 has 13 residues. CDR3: CASVLWGQETQYF. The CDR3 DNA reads TGTGCCAGCGTATTGTGGGGCCAAGAGACCCAGTACTTC.

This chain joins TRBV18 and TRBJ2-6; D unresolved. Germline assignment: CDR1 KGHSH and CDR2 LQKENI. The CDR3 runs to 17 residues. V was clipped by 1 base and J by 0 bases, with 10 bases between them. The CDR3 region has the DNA TGTGCCAGCTCACCACAGCCAAGACCCTCTGGGGCCAACGTCCTGACTTTC. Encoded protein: CASSPQPRPSGANVLTF.

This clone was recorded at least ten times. The CDR3 reads CASSRWRAGNTIYF. DNA of the CDR3: TGTGCCAGCAGCCGTTGGAGGGCTGGAAACACCATATATTTT. The V and J genes are TRBV28 and TRBJ1-3; no reliable D call. Trimming took 6 bases from V and 2 from J, leaving 11 bases between them. Germline assignment: CDR1 MDHEN and CDR2 SYDVKM. The CDR3 is 14 residues long.